The 30 T cell receptor beta chains given below trace back to one sample, sequenced in a study of T cells in Graves' hyperthyroidism and ophthalmopathy. Amplification of TCR beta CDR3 regions was performed using RNA transcripts as template. TCR CDR3 underwent first-round RT-PCR with the HTBI primer set. TCRdb fed the multiplex PCR reads into MiXCR, producing one record per CDR3 protein. The sample holds 600,000 to 700,000 distinct CDR3 sequences; nearly 45% are singletons and the top ten take approximately 6.8%. The sequencing sample was made of peripheral blood or thyroid tissue (not recorded which). The receptors stem from an adult man with Graves' disease, either hyperthyroidism or ophthalmopathy (not recorded which).

This chain links TRBV2 with TRBJ2-7, with D perhaps given as TRBD1 or TRBD2 (5 bases each). With 5 bases removed from V and 3 bases from J, the gap between germline ends came to 20 bases. CDR1 is SNHLY and CDR2 is FYNNEI in the germline V gene. The length of the CDR3 is 16 residues. The CDR3 DNA reads TGTGCCAGCAGTTACCGCCGCTTCGGAGGACACTACGAGCAGTACTTC. Its translation is CASSYRRFGGHYEQYF.

This clonotype appeared many times. The rearrangement links TRBV24-1 to TRBJ1-3, with D tentatively TRBD1 (5 bases). Germline CDR1 is KGHDR and CDR2 is SFDVKD. The CDR3 spans 13 residues. V lost 6 bases to trimming and J lost 2 bases, with 7 bases between them. CDR3 sequence reads: CATSLGPGNTIYF. The CDR3 region has the DNA TGTGCCACCAGTTTGGGACCTGGAAACACCATATATTTT.

The V call is TRBV5-1, the J call TRBJ1-4; 8 bases are a match to TRBD1. With V trimmed by 1 base and J by 4 bases, 3 bases remained unmatched. Germline V gives CDR1 SGHRS, CDR2 YFSETQ. CDR3 length: 15 amino acids. CDR3 protein: CASSLNTGGNEKLFF. Written as DNA, the CDR3 is TGCGCCAGCAGCTTGAACACAGGGGGTAATGAAAAACTGTTTTTT.

There are many counts of this clonotype. This rearrangement joins TRBV2 to TRBJ1-6, with a weak D call TRBD1 (6 bases). This CDR3 contains 18 residues. Germline CDR1 is SNHLY and CDR2 is FYNNEI. The germline V and J ends were trimmed by 3 bases and 1 base, with 16 bases remaining between them. Here the CDR3 reads CASSDLPGGFSYNSPLHF. The DNA for the CDR3 is TGTGCCAGCAGTGACCTGCCGGGGGGCTTTTCCTATAATTCACCCCTCCACTTT. The whole variable domain, filled in from reference TRBV2 and TRBJ1-6, reads EPEVTQTPSHQVTQMGQEVILRCVPISNHLYFYWYRQILGQKVEFLVSFYNNEISEKSEIFDDQFSVERPDGSNFTLKIRSTKLEDSAMYFCASSDLPGGFSYNSPLHFGNGTRLTVT.

There are many counts of this clonotype. The rearrangement uses TRBV7-6 and TRBJ2-5; D is perhaps TRBD2 (8 bases). This CDR3 is built from 15 residues. The ends were cut back, 1 base at V and 4 bases at J, with 13 bases in the middle. Per germline, CDR1 SGHVS and CDR2 FNYEAQ. The CDR3 protein is CASSLVAGQRETQYF. The CDR3 DNA is TGTGCCAGCAGCTTAGTAGCGGGACAGAGAGAGACCCAGTACTTC.

This clonotype appeared many times. The V gene is TRBV7-8, the J gene TRBJ1-3; D is unresolved. Germline CDR1 reads SGHVS; CDR2 reads FQNEAQ. V was pared by 2 bases and J by 4 bases, with 6 bases between. The CDR3 has 13 amino acids. The CDR3 spells CASSLMRGNTIYF. The CDR3 DNA is TGTGCCAGCAGCTTAATGCGGGGAAACACCATATATTTT.

This clonotype was detected many times. This CDR3 reads CASSLSGPPLHF. The CDR3 DNA sequence: TGTGCCAGCAGCTTAAGCGGGCCACCCCTCCACTTT. The chain joins TRBV7-8 to TRBJ1-6; D is unresolved. This CDR3 contains 12 residues. Germline CDR1 SGHVS, CDR2 FQNEAQ. V was clipped by 2 bases and J by 11 bases, with 7 bases between them.

Comments on this clonotype: The germline gene is not matched at one end of the junction; a read error may be the cause. The chain couples TRBV5-1 to TRBJ2-7, with 11 bases lining up with TRBD2. Germline V gene sequence: CDR1 SGHRS, CDR2 YFSETQ. The CDR3 is 14 amino acids. CDR3 protein: CASSRGTSGYERYF. Here the CDR3 DNA reads TGCGCCAGCAGCAGGGGGACTAGCGGCTACGAGCGGTACTTC.

This clonotype was counted only a few times. The J gene is TRBJ2-7, the V gene TRBV20-1; TRBD2 agrees at 7 bases. V was pared by 1 base and J by 0 bases, with 6 bases of the junction left unmatched. Germline CDR1 and CDR2: DFQATT and SNEGSKA (reference sequence). The CDR3 length is 15 residues. CDR3 sequence reads: CSARGGGSSSYEQYF. CDR3 bases: TGCAGTGCTAGAGGGGGCGGGAGTTCCTCCTACGAGCAGTACTTC.

This clonotype appeared a few times. This rearrangement joins TRBV7-8 to TRBJ1-5, with TRBD1 matching over 10 bases. The CDR3 spans 15 residues. V gave up 8 bases and J gave up 3 bases; unmatched junction bases: 7. Germline lookup yields CDR1 SGHVS and CDR2 FQNEAQ. CDR3 sequence reads: CASSRGTGDNQPQHF. The CDR3 DNA reads as TGTGCCAGCTCACGCGGGACAGGGGACAATCAGCCCCAGCATTTT.

This clonotype was observed at least ten times. One end of the junction fails to match germline, which may point to a read error. V is TRBV7-9 and J is TRBJ1-4; no clear D gene. Germline V gives CDR1 SEHNR, CDR2 FQNEAQ (reference sequence). The CDR3 runs to 14 residues. The CDR3 loop is CASSLDATNEKLFF. CDR3 bases: TGCGCCAGCAGCTTGGATGCAACTAATGAAAAACTGTTTTTT. The full variable domain, its missing parts supplied by reference TRBV7-9 and TRBJ1-4, is DTGVSQNPRHKITKRGQNVTFRCDPISEHNRLYWYRQTLGQGPEFLTYFQNEAQLEKSRLLSDRFSAERPKGSFSTLEIQRTEQGDSAMYLCASSLDATNEKLFFGSGTQLSVL.

The chain recombines TRBV6-1 with TRBJ1-4; 10 bases are shared with TRBD1. This CDR3 has 15 residues. Germline trimming cut 3 bases from V and 7 bases from J; bases unmatched to any gene: 5. Germline V gene sequence: CDR1 MNHNS, CDR2 SASEGT. The CDR3 DNA follows: TGTGCCAGCAGTGACGCGGGACAGGGGATTGAAAAACTGTTTTTT. It translates to CASSDAGQGIEKLFF.

As to this clonotype: A junction boundary mismatches the germline segment, possibly from a read error. The chain uses TRBV2 and TRBJ1-1, with unresolved D. The CDR3 is 12 amino acids. Germline V gene lookup returns CDR1 SNHLY and CDR2 FYNNEI. DNA of the CDR3: TGTGCCGGCAGTGTTTGGGGCACTGAAGCTTTCTTT. It yields the protein CAGSVWGTEAFF.

A word on this clonotype: A much larger clone differs by one base, so this may be a read error. CDR3 sequence reads: CATRREGQTYYGYTF. CDR3 DNA: TGTGCCACCCGCAGAGAAGGACAGACCTACTATGGCTACACCTTC. J is TRBJ1-2 and V is TRBV15; tentative D call: TRBD1 (6 bases). The CDR3 extends over 15 amino acids. Per germline, CDR1 LNHNV and CDR2 YYDKDF (reference sequence).

This sequence joins TRBV6-1 and TRBJ1-1; no clear D. V was trimmed by 6 bases and J by 12 bases, leaving 14 bases between them. Per germline, CDR1 MNHNS and CDR2 SASEGT. The CDR3 sequence is 11 residues long. CDR3 protein: CASRPGAFTFF. The DNA of the CDR3 is TGTGCCAGCAGGCCCGGTGCGTTTACTTTCTTT.

This clonotype has just a few counts. V gene TRBV7-2 combines with J gene TRBJ2-2, with 9 bases matching TRBD2. CDR3 size: 17 residues. V gave up 1 base and J gave up 0 bases; unmatched junction bases: 3. Looked up from germline, CDR1 is SGHTA and CDR2 is FQGNSA. CDR3 residues: CASSLDRLAANTGELFF. The CDR3 coding sequence is TGTGCCAGCAGCTTAGACCGACTAGCGGCGAACACCGGGGAGCTGTTTTTT.

Points on this clonotype: A junction end diverges from the germline sequence, so it may reflect a read error. The gene calls are TRBV20-1 and TRBJ2-5; TRBD2 aligns across 11 bases. CDR3 size: 14 residues. Per germline, CDR1 DFQATT and CDR2 SNEGSKA (reference sequence). The CDR3 DNA follows: TGCAGTGCTAGGGTAGCGGGGGGGCAAGAGACCCAGTGCTTC. It specifies CSARVAGGQETQCF.

V is TRBV19 and J is TRBJ1-5; D is unresolved. This CDR3 is built from 15 residues. Germline V gene data show CDR1 as LNHDA and CDR2 as SQIVND (reference sequence). The V end lost 6 bases, the J end lost 5 bases, and 17 bases lay between the germline ends. This CDR3 is CASRINGPMDQPQHF. For the CDR3, the DNA is TGTGCCAGTAGGATAAATGGACCGATGGATCAGCCCCAGCATTTT.

This clonotype was seen only a few times. The chain carries TRBV2 and TRBJ2-3, with 8 positions matching TRBD2. The germline V gene has CDR1 SNHLY and CDR2 FYNNEI. The V gene end was trimmed by 4 bases and the J gene end by 2 bases; junction bases not matched to a gene: 5. The CDR3 is 15 amino acids. The CDR3 loop is CASSVAGGYTDTQYF. Written as DNA, the CDR3 is TGTGCCAGCAGTGTTGCGGGGGGATACACAGATACGCAGTATTTT.

Ten or more counts support this clonotype. DNA of the CDR3: TGTGCCAGCCAGCTAGCGGCCGGGGAGCTGTTTTTT. This sequence encodes CASQLAAGELFF. The chain joins TRBV25-1 to TRBJ2-2, with 7 bases aligning to TRBD2. Germline V gene sequence: CDR1 MGHDK, CDR2 SYGVNS. The CDR3 is 12 amino acids. J gave up 6 bases and V 8 bases, and 3 bases lay outside the gene matches.

CDR3 residues: CASSYPQSSYEQYF. The CDR3 DNA sequence: TGTGCCAGCAGTTACCCCCAGAGCTCCTACGAGCAGTACTTC. The V gene is TRBV6-5, the J gene TRBJ2-7; D gene uncertain. Germline CDR1 is MNHEY and CDR2 is SVGAGI. CDR3 length: 14 residues. Trimming pared 2 bases from V and 0 bases from J, leaving 8 bases between.

This clonotype has a count of ten or more. This chain connects TRBV7-2 to TRBJ1-1; 8 nucleotides line up with TRBD1. The CDR3 is 13 residues long. The V segment lost 1 base and the J segment 11 bases; nucleotides outside the gene matches: 6. Germline values: CDR1 SGHTA, CDR2 FQGNSA. The CDR3 reads CASSLEQGDLAFF. In nucleotides, the CDR3 is TGTGCCAGCAGCTTAGAACAGGGGGATCTGGCTTTCTTT.

This clonotype was seen ten or more times. The chain has TRBV7-9 and TRBJ1-4; 9 positions agree with TRBD1. V shed 8 bases, J shed 8 bases, and the junction held 6 bases outside the gene matches. Germline CDR1 SEHNR, CDR2 FQNEAQ (reference sequence). The CDR3 spans 13 residues. CDR3 sequence: CASGDRASEKLFF. For the CDR3, the DNA is TGTGCCAGCGGGGACAGGGCTTCGGAAAAACTGTTTTTT.

This chain uses TRBV11-3 with TRBJ2-7; D may correspond to TRBD1 or TRBD2 (5 bases each). This CDR3 has 14 residues. Germline-derived CDR1 and CDR2 are SGHNT and YENEEA. Trimming cost V 5 bases and J 7 bases, with 18 bases left between them. The CDR3 DNA follows: TGTGCCAGCAGCCAAGGGACCACGACGGGGGAGCAGTACTTC. The encoded protein is CASSQGTTTGEQYF.

This clonotype came up many times. V gene TRBV15 combines with J gene TRBJ1-4; possible D gene TRBD1, 5 bases. Per germline, CDR1 LNHNV and CDR2 YYDKDF (reference sequence). V was cut by 0 bases and J by 3 bases, with 11 bases left in between. The CDR3 contains 16 residues. CDR3 sequence (DNA): TGTGCCACCAGCAGAGATGTCCCAGGGCCTAATGAAAAACTGTTTTTT. It specifies CATSRDVPGPNEKLFF. Variable domain in full (rest from reference TRBV15 and TRBJ1-4): DAMVIQNPRYQVTQFGKPVTLSCSQTLNHNVMYWYQQKSSQAPKLLFHYYDKDFNNEADTPDNFQSRRPNTSFCFLDIRSPGLGDTAMYLCATSRDVPGPNEKLFFGSGTQLSVL.

Regarding this clonotype: Its ends do not fully match the called genes, so a read error is possible. V and J are TRBV20-1 and TRBJ2-7, with 13 bases lining up with TRBD2. Germline-derived CDR1 and CDR2 are DFQATT and SNEGSKA (reference sequence). The CDR3 totals 15 residues. The CDR3 nucleotides read TGCAGTACTAGACTAGCGGGAGGATCCTCCTACGAGCAGTACTTC. Amino acids: CSTRLAGGSSYEQYF.

In this sample, this clonotype turned up a few times. The chain has TRBV12-3 or TRBV12-4 and TRBJ1-4; D uncertain. The CDR3 is 14 residues long. Trimming took 5 bases from V and 3 from J, leaving 10 bases between them. The DNA of the CDR3 is TGTGCCAGCAGTCCCGTGGCAGCTAATGAAAAACTGTTTTTT. Amino acids: CASSPVAANEKLFF.

There are a few counts of this clonotype. This chain links TRBV7-8 with TRBJ2-5; D is unresolved. Germline CDR1 and CDR2: SGHVS and FQNEAQ. This CDR3 has 14 residues. The ends were cut back, 11 bases at V and 5 bases at J, with 21 bases in the middle. The CDR3 spells CAWSSSYPYETQYF. CDR3 nucleotides: TGTGCCTGGAGTTCGTCATATCCGTACGAGACCCAGTACTTC.

In regard to this clonotype: This could be a read error, since a much larger clone is one nucleotide away. The chain carries TRBV2 and TRBJ1-6; tentative D call: TRBD1 (5 bases). Per germline, CDR1 SNHLY and CDR2 FYNNEI. This CDR3 is 15 amino acids long. CDR3 DNA sequence: TGTGCCAGCAGCGGGGAGGGGATTGATAATACACCCCTCCACTTT. This translates into CASSGEGIDNTPLHF.

The gene calls are TRBV13 and TRBJ2-2, with D tentatively TRBD1 or TRBD2 (5 bases each). Germline lookup yields CDR1 PRHDT and CDR2 FYEKMQ (reference sequence). CDR3 length: 16 amino acids. V lost 7 bases and J 0 bases, leaving 15 bases between the germline ends. The CDR3: CASNSGRDANTGELFF. In DNA form, the CDR3 reads TGTGCCAGCAACTCGGGCCGGGACGCGAACACCGGGGAGCTGTTTTTT.